These 17 T cell receptor beta chains share one sample of origin, sequenced in a study of blood T cell repertoires in COVID-19. Libraries were prepared by immunoSEQ multiplex PCR; TCRdb keeps only in-frame clonotypes and omits some of them. The profile covers roughly 250,000 clones, with approximately 85% appearing a single time and roughly 4% taken by the ten largest. Input material: PBMCs or T cells enriched from blood (not recorded which). The receptors were sampled from a young woman who had recovered from COVID-19.

CDR3 region: CASTSPGEPQHF. In DNA, the CDR3 is TGTGCCAGCACTTCCCCCGGGGAGCCCCAGCATTTT. This chain joins TRBV6-5 and TRBJ1-5; D unclear. The CDR3 sequence is 12 residues long. Trimming cost V 7 bases and J 8 bases, with 12 bases left between them. Germline V gene lookup returns CDR1 MNHEY and CDR2 SVGAGI.

The CDR3 spells CASSLNGGREQYF. The CDR3, as DNA: TGTGCCAGCAGCTTAAACGGGGGTCGGGAGCAGTACTTC. The chain is built from TRBV11-2 and TRBJ2-7; perhaps TRBD2 as D (6 bases). Germline-derived CDR1 and CDR2 are SGHAT and FQNNGV. CDR3 length: 13 amino acids. The germline V and J ends were trimmed by 2 bases and 7 bases, with 12 bases remaining between them.

The rearrangement links TRBV5-5 to TRBJ1-6; 7 bases map to TRBD1. Germline-derived CDR1 and CDR2 are SGHKS and YYEKEE (reference sequence). The CDR3 is 16 residues long. V shed 0 bases, J shed 6 bases, and the junction held 6 bases outside the gene matches. The DNA for the CDR3 is TGTGCCAGCAGCTTGGTAGGGGGCTCAGGTAATTCACCCCTCCACTTT. The encoded protein is CASSLVGGSGNSPLHF.

This chain links TRBV11-2 with TRBJ1-2; D is uncertain. The CDR3 covers 18 residues. The germline V gene encodes CDR1 SGHAT and CDR2 FQNNGV. Between the trimmed V and J ends, which lost 1 base and 0 bases, there was a span of 18 bases. The CDR3 coding sequence is TGTGCCAGCAGCTTAGGTTCGGCCACAGCAAAATCTAACTATGGCTACACCTTC. It encodes CASSLGSATAKSNYGYTF.

V usage is TRBV28 and J usage is TRBJ2-1, with 7 bases lining up with TRBD1. CDR3 length: 14 amino acids. J lost 6 bases, V lost 5 bases, and 7 bases had no gene match. Germline loops: CDR1 MDHEN, CDR2 SYDVKM. In DNA, the CDR3 is TGTGCCAGCAGTCCGTTGACAGGGCGCAATGAGCAGTTCTTC. Protein sequence: CASSPLTGRNEQFF.

The chain carries TRBV13 and TRBJ1-1, with D tentatively TRBD1 (5 bases). The CDR3 sequence is 11 residues long. Looked up from germline, CDR1 is PRHDT and CDR2 is FYEKMQ (reference sequence). The germline V and J ends were trimmed by 1 base and 8 bases, with 5 bases remaining between them. CDR3 sequence (DNA): TGTGCCAGCAGCTTAGCAGGGGAAGCTTTCTTT. This gives the protein CASSLAGEAFF.

The chain carries TRBV7-9 and TRBJ1-4; 7 bases are a match to TRBD1. The CDR3 has 15 residues. V shed 5 bases and J 8 bases; nucleotides not matched to a gene: 11. Germline values: CDR1 SEHNR, CDR2 FQNEAQ (reference sequence). The CDR3 loop is CASSGWRGRMEKLFF. The CDR3 DNA follows: TGTGCCAGCAGCGGCTGGAGGGGGCGGATGGAAAAACTGTTTTTT. Using reference TRBV7-9 and TRBJ1-4 for the parts outside the CDR3, the full variable domain is DTGVSQNPRHKITKRGQNVTFRCDPISEHNRLYWYRQTLGQGPEFLTYFQNEAQLEKSRLLSDRFSAERPKGSFSTLEIQRTEQGDSAMYLCASSGWRGRMEKLFFGSGTQLSVL.

V usage is TRBV12-3 or TRBV12-4 and J usage is TRBJ2-2, with no clear D. This CDR3 contains 11 residues. The V and J ends lost 6 bases and 7 bases respectively, with 6 bases between them. The CDR3 sequence is CASSTVGELFF. The DNA for the CDR3 is TGTGCCAGCAGCACGGTCGGGGAGCTGTTTTTT.

The J gene is TRBJ2-5, the V gene TRBV5-1; TRBD2 matches 11 bases. V dropped 4 bases and J dropped 4; count of bases not matched to a gene: 6. Per germline, CDR1 SGHRS and CDR2 YFSETQ. CDR3 length equals 15 residues. The CDR3 DNA is TGCGCCAGCAGCGCGACTAGCGGGGCAGGAGAGACCCAGTACTTC. Translated, it gives CASSATSGAGETQYF.

This clone appeared a few times. The chain links TRBV28 to TRBJ1-2; D is possibly TRBD1 (5 bases). The length of the CDR3 is 19 residues. V lost 4 bases and J lost 1, with 25 bases in between. Germline CDR1 MDHEN, CDR2 SYDVKM. The CDR3 here is CASSYPPEILDTNNYGYTF. CDR3 in DNA: TGTGCCAGCAGTTATCCACCCGAGATCCTGGACACTAATAACTATGGCTACACCTTC.

The chain links TRBV28 to TRBJ2-1; D gene unclear. Trimming pared 3 bases from V and 0 bases from J, leaving 6 bases between. This CDR3 is built from 14 residues. Germline V gene lookup returns CDR1 MDHEN and CDR2 SYDVKM. Written as DNA, the CDR3 is TGTGCCAGCAGTTTCCTAGACTCCTACAATGAGCAGTTCTTC. This encodes CASSFLDSYNEQFF.

This chain joins TRBV30 and TRBJ2-7, with TRBD2 as a possible D gene (6 bases). This CDR3 comprises 12 residues. In germline, CDR1 is GTSNPN, CDR2 SVGIG (reference sequence). Deletions cut 4 bases from V and 0 bases from J, with 7 bases between. CDR3 coding DNA: TGTGCCTGGAAGGGACTCTCCTACGAGCAGTACTTC. As protein: CAWKGLSYEQYF.

The V call is TRBV28, the J call TRBJ1-3; a possible D gene is TRBD1 (5 bases). The V gene's germline CDR1 is MDHEN and CDR2 SYDVKM. V lost 5 bases, J lost 0 bases, and 11 bases lay in between. There are 15 residues in the CDR3. CDR3 in DNA: TGTGCCAGCAGTCGTCAGGGTAACTCTGGAAACACCATATATTTT. It codes for CASSRQGNSGNTIYF.

The chain joins TRBV6-5 to TRBJ1-2, with unresolved D. The V and J ends lost 8 bases and 0 bases respectively, with 16 bases between them. Germline CDR1 MNHEY, CDR2 SVGAGI. The CDR3 is 15 amino acids. The CDR3 sequence is CASLKRSGTNYGYTF. CDR3 nucleotides: TGTGCCAGCCTAAAGAGGTCGGGGACTAACTATGGCTACACCTTC.

This clone came up once. The chain is built from TRBV5-5 and TRBJ1-6; a weak D match, TRBD1 (6 bases). Germline V gene lookup returns CDR1 SGHKS and CDR2 YYEKEE (reference sequence). The CDR3 contains 15 residues. V was cut by 4 bases and J by 7 bases, with 15 bases left in between. The CDR3 nucleotides are TGTGCCAGCAGCCTTGGGACAATCCCCAATTCACCCCTCCACTTT. It translates to CASSLGTIPNSPLHF. Using reference TRBV5-5 and TRBJ1-6 for the parts outside the CDR3, the full variable domain is DAGVTQSPTHLIKTRGQQVTLRCSPISGHKSVSWYQQVLGQGPQFIFQYYEKEERGRGNFPDRFSARQFPNYSSELNVNALLLGDSALYLCASSLGTIPNSPLHFGNGTRLTVT.

V gene TRBV9 combines with J gene TRBJ1-1; D call uncertain. The CDR3 totals 12 residues. V lost 0 bases and J lost 7, with 7 bases in between. Germline V lookup: CDR1 SGDLS, CDR2 YYNGEE. The CDR3 is CASSVGEGEAFF. CDR3 DNA: TGTGCCAGCAGCGTAGGGGAGGGTGAAGCTTTCTTT.

The genes are TRBV15 and TRBJ1-6; D is unresolved. The CDR3 extends over 16 amino acids. V was shortened by 5 bases and J by 13 bases, with 24 bases between the two germline ends. Germline-derived CDR1 and CDR2 are LNHNV and YYDKDF (reference sequence). This CDR3 is CATSDRIRGRDWPLHF. CDR3 coding DNA: TGTGCCACCAGCGACCGAATCCGGGGTCGAGATTGGCCCCTCCACTTT.